This T cell receptor (beta chain) stems from a study of cytomegalovirus exposure and HLA in healthy donors. The study, taken as a whole, reports: The study had only CMV serostatus as immune exposure information. When analyzed later, a missense DCLRE1C variant was found to be linked to TCR beta V- and J-gene trimming. A later analysis appeared to link common viral pathogens to several of the most significant clusters.

This CDR3 is built from 16 residues. V dropped 0 bases and J dropped 2 bases, with 11 bases sitting between them. Germline V gene data show CDR1 as MNHNY and CDR2 as SVGAGI (reference sequence). With regard to this clone: Its antigen is unknown.

Primers for the PCR totalled 60 Vbeta and 13 Jbeta. Some clones are missing from TCRdb's copy, which holds only in-frame ones; the method was immunoSEQ multiplex PCR. The data hold approximately 61,000 clones, with around 64% observed a single time. The sequence derives from a woman between 50 and 59 years old in good health and CMV-seronegative. Sample: PBMCs. The rearrangement joins TRBV6-6 to TRBJ1-3; D possibly corresponds to TRBD1 (5 bases). This CDR3 reads CASSYSTPGPGNTIYF. Here the CDR3 DNA reads TGTGCCAGCAGTTACTCGACTCCAGGGCCTGGAAACACCATATATTTT.